The 21 T cell receptor beta chains below all came from one sample that was sequenced in a study of T-cell reconstitution after alpha-beta-depleted transplantation in children. Unique molecular identifiers were used to barcode this TCRbeta library. Each CDR3 protein gets one entry after TCRdb re-called the PCR reads with MiXCR. The data contain about 490,000 distinct CDR3 sequences, under 12% of them seen just once; the ten biggest clones take up about 2%. The source was PBMCs, collected before TCRalphabeta/CD19-depleted stem cell transplant. The source is a child aged 2 to 9 with inherited bone marrow failure, due to receive a stem cell transplant.

This clonotype was counted a few times. CDR3 sequence reads: CASSDSKGRAYEQYF. The CDR3, as DNA: TGTGCCAGCAGTGACTCGAAAGGGAGGGCCTACGAGCAGTACTTC. The chain is built from TRBV6-4 and TRBJ2-7; 7 bases line up with TRBD2. The ends lost 0 bases at V and 2 bases at J; junction bases unmatched: 4. Germline CDR1 and CDR2: MRHNA and SNTAGT. This CDR3 spans 15 amino acids.

This clonotype was seen just once. This chain uses TRBV7-9 with TRBJ2-7; TRBD1 matches 7 bases. The V gene's germline CDR1 is SEHNR and CDR2 FQNEAQ (reference sequence). CDR3 length: 16 residues. With V trimmed by 1 base and J by 2 bases, 8 bases remained unmatched. The CDR3 sequence: CASSLVDGDRAYEQYF. In DNA form, the CDR3 reads TGTGCCAGCAGCTTAGTAGATGGGGACAGAGCCTACGAGCAGTACTTC.

This clonotype was detected ten times or more. The chain couples TRBV4-3 to TRBJ1-2; 7 bases line up with TRBD1. The CDR3 runs to 16 residues. V gave up 0 bases and J gave up 4 bases; unmatched junction bases: 8. Germline V gives CDR1 LGHNA, CDR2 YSLEER. The CDR3 nucleotides read TGCGCCAGCAGCCAAGAACCCGGGACAGTACTCTATGGCTACACCTTC. Protein: CASSQEPGTVLYGYTF.

This clonotype has only a few counts. The rearrangement joins TRBV15 to TRBJ1-1, with D maybe TRBD1 (5 bases). The V end lost 3 bases, the J end lost 2 bases, and 10 bases lay between the germline ends. Looked up from germline, CDR1 is LNHNV and CDR2 is YYDKDF (reference sequence). The CDR3 covers 14 residues. CDR3 loop: CATSSGTGNTEAFF. The CDR3 DNA is TGTGCCACCAGCAGTGGAACAGGAAACACTGAAGCTTTCTTT.

Ten or more counts support this clonotype. The chain recombines TRBV4-3 with TRBJ2-7; D is unclear. Germline assignment: CDR1 LGHNA and CDR2 YSLEER. V was cut by 4 bases and J by 2 bases, with 15 bases left in between. The CDR3 extends over 15 amino acids. This chain's CDR3 is CASSPTRSGTYEQYF. In DNA, the CDR3 is TGCGCCAGCAGCCCTACAAGGAGTGGGACCTACGAGCAGTACTTC.

This clonotype occurred many times. The chain carries TRBV4-3 and TRBJ2-5; 7 bases match TRBD1. The CDR3 has 14 amino acids. Germline assignment: CDR1 LGHNA and CDR2 YSLEER. Trimming took 3 bases from V and 5 from J; bases not matched to a gene: 6. The CDR3 region has the DNA TGCGCCAGCAGCCACCCGGGACAGTCTGAGACCCAGTACTTC. Protein: CASSHPGQSETQYF.

This clonotype showed up just a few times. This rearrangement joins TRBV7-8 to TRBJ2-1, with TRBD2 matching 11 bases. Germline V gene sequence: CDR1 SGHVS, CDR2 FQNEAQ. J gave up 4 bases and V 1 base, and 3 bases lay outside the gene matches. The CDR3 runs 16 residues. The CDR3 DNA follows: TGTGCCAGCAGCTTAGTAAGACTAGCGGGGTACAATGAGCAGTTCTTC. This translates into CASSLVRLAGYNEQFF.

This clonotype occurred many times. The J gene is TRBJ2-5, the V gene TRBV12-3 or TRBV12-4, with 7 bases lining up with TRBD2. V shed 4 bases and J 1 base; nucleotides not matched to a gene: 3. The CDR3 totals 14 residues. The CDR3 region has the DNA TGTGCCAGCAGTTGGGTAGCGGGCCAAGAGACCCAGTACTTC. As protein: CASSWVAGQETQYF.

The table lists this clonotype with many counts. CDR3 protein: CASGPGGGSYNEQFF. DNA of the CDR3: TGTGCCAGCGGACCCGGGGGGGGCTCCTACAATGAGCAGTTCTTC. The V gene is TRBV27, the J gene TRBJ2-1, with TRBD2 matching 8 bases. The CDR3 is 15 amino acids. Germline values: CDR1 MNHEY, CDR2 SMNVEV (reference sequence). After removal of 8 bases from V and 0 bases from J, the junction contained 6 bases not matched to a gene.

This clonotype was seen repeatedly, ten times or more. This sequence joins TRBV12-3 or TRBV12-4 and TRBJ2-5; no definite D call. The V gene lost 4 bases and the J gene lost 4 bases, with 13 bases spanning the gap. The CDR3 length is 14 residues. The CDR3 coding sequence is TGTGCCAGCAGTTCGATACAAGGGTTAGAGACCCAGTACTTC. It codes for CASSSIQGLETQYF.

This clonotype was seen many times. The chain employs TRBV6-1 and TRBJ2-3; unclear D gene. Germline V lookup: CDR1 MNHNS, CDR2 SASEGT. Trimming shortened V by 3 bases and J by 2 bases, and 9 bases separated the two germline ends. This CDR3 is 14 amino acids long. CDR3 in DNA: TGTGCCAGCAGTGATTGGCACATCACAGATACGCAGTATTTT. Translation gives CASSDWHITDTQYF.

Many counts were recorded for this clonotype. The chain couples TRBV27 to TRBJ1-6; TRBD1 aligns across 7 bases. Germline V gene data show CDR1 as MNHEY and CDR2 as SMNVEV (reference sequence). With V trimmed by 1 base and J by 8 bases, 8 bases remained unmatched. The CDR3 sequence is 16 residues long. The CDR3 sequence is CASSLLAGGGYSPLHF. CDR3 coding DNA: TGTGCCAGCAGTTTATTGGCAGGGGGGGGATATTCACCCCTCCACTTT.

This clonotype was observed a handful of times. This sequence joins TRBV20-1 and TRBJ2-5; weak D call: TRBD2 (6 bases). Germline V lookup: CDR1 DFQATT, CDR2 SNEGSKA (reference sequence). This CDR3 region has 11 residues. The CDR3 nucleotides are TGCGGAAGCGGGCCCACCGAGACCCAGTACTTC. Its protein is CGSGPTETQYF.

J is TRBJ1-4 and V is TRBV3-1, with D hard to call. The CDR3 sequence is 14 residues long. From germline, CDR1 is LGHDT and CDR2 YNNKEL (reference sequence). With 2 bases removed from V and 0 bases from J, the gap between germline ends came to 4 bases. CDR3 coding DNA: TGTGCCAGCAGCCAAAGGGCAACTAATGAAAAACTGTTTTTT. As protein: CASSQRATNEKLFF.

This clonotype has at least ten counts. Here the CDR3 reads CASSLGGTLITEAFF. The CDR3 DNA sequence: TGCGCCAGCAGCTTGGGTGGGACATTGATCACTGAAGCTTTCTTT. This chain joins TRBV5-1 and TRBJ1-1; D may be TRBD1 (6 bases). The length of the CDR3 is 15 residues. Per germline, CDR1 SGHRS and CDR2 YFSETQ. The germline V and J ends were trimmed by 0 bases and 4 bases, with 13 bases remaining between them.

This clonotype was counted at least ten times. The chain recombines TRBV28 with TRBJ2-7; 7 nucleotides align to TRBD2. Per the germline V gene, CDR1 is MDHEN and CDR2 is SYDVKM. The CDR3 loop spans 13 amino acids. The V gene end was trimmed by 7 bases and the J gene end by 3 bases; junction bases not matched to a gene: 6. CDR3 bases: TGTGCCAGCAATTGGGAGGGTCGCTACGAGCAGTACTTC. Translated: CASNWEGRYEQYF. The full variable domain, rest sourced from reference TRBV28 and TRBJ2-7, is DVKVTQSSRYLVKRTGEKVFLECVQDMDHENMFWYRQDPGLGLRLIYFSYDVKMKEKGDIPEGYSVSREKKERFSLILESASTNQTSMYLCASNWEGRYEQYFGPGTRLTVT.

This clonotype was picked up a small number of times. This chain uses TRBV6-1 with TRBJ1-5; 7 bases agree with TRBD1. The CDR3 runs to 17 residues. The J segment lost 0 bases and the V segment lost 8 bases, leaving 13 bases of the junction unmatched. Germline CDR1 MNHNS, CDR2 SASEGT. The CDR3 bases are TGTGCCAGCCTCATGGGGACAGTTGATTTTAGCAATCAGCCCCAGCATTTT. It codes for CASLMGTVDFSNQPQHF.

This clonotype was found many times. V and J are TRBV27 and TRBJ2-3; D unresolved. V was cut by 0 bases and J by 1 base, with 5 bases left in between. Germline CDR1 MNHEY, CDR2 SMNVEV (reference sequence). The CDR3 runs to 14 residues. This CDR3 reads CASSLSYGTDTQYF. The CDR3 DNA reads TGTGCCAGCAGTTTATCGTACGGCACAGATACGCAGTATTTT.

This clonotype was seen a few times. The chain joins TRBV27 to TRBJ2-3; TRBD2 matches at 12 bases. The CDR3 runs to 16 residues. Germline values: CDR1 MNHEY, CDR2 SMNVEV (reference sequence). Trimming removed 4 bases from V and 4 bases from J; junction bases left unmatched: 6. The CDR3 sequence: CASSSTSGSRADTQYF. The CDR3 bases are TGTGCCAGCAGTTCGACTAGCGGGAGTAGGGCAGATACGCAGTATTTT.

This clonotype was recorded many times. The chain joins TRBV27 to TRBJ2-7; 10 bases line up with TRBD2. Per germline, CDR1 MNHEY and CDR2 SMNVEV (reference sequence). The CDR3 runs to 15 residues. Losses at the gene ends were 6 bases for V and 2 bases for J; bases not matched to a gene: 7. The CDR3 sequence: CASSLLLAGTYEQYF. The CDR3 DNA reads TGTGCCAGCAGCCTATTACTAGCGGGAACCTACGAGCAGTACTTC.

This clonotype has more than one count but fewer than ten. Possible read error: a much larger clone is one base away. V usage is TRBV20-1 and J usage is TRBJ2-5; the D is unclear. V shed 5 bases and J shed 2 bases, with 12 bases lying between them. The germline gives CDR1 DFQATT, CDR2 SNEGSKA (reference sequence). This CDR3 has 13 residues. CDR3 region: CSAELVEQETQYF. The CDR3 nucleotides are TGCAGTGCTGAGTTAGTGGAACAAGAGACCCAGTACTTC.